This passage covers 32 T cell receptor beta chains from one sample sequenced in a study of cytomegalovirus exposure and HLA in healthy donors (dated by TCRdb to between 2016 and 2019). Receptor amplification or capture employed the immunoSEQ multiplex PCR assay. A mixture of 60 forward primers for TCR Vbeta segments and 13 reverse primers for TCR Jbeta segments was used in the multiplex PCR. As stored in TCRdb, this immuneACCESS dataset retains in-frame rearrangements with V and J assigned. A fraction of the clones does not appear; measured against another copy, unresolved V genes explain less than half of the discrepancy, and the remainder lacks a known reason. This sample lists under 95,000 clones; 60% to 85% were detected once. Under 1.2% of the sample comes from the top ten. Sequenced input: PBMCs. These receptors were obtained from a male donor in good health and CMV-seronegative.

CDR3 sequence: CASAGSSYEQYF. In DNA, the CDR3 is TGTGCCAGCGCCGGGAGTTCCTACGAGCAGTACTTC. This chain uses TRBV6-1 with TRBJ2-7; perhaps TRBD2 as D (6 bases). The V end lost 8 bases, the J end lost 1 base, and 9 bases lay between the germline ends. This CDR3 is built from 12 residues. Germline V gene data show CDR1 as MNHNS and CDR2 as SASEGT.

The chain joins TRBV19 to TRBJ1-2, with D possibly matching TRBD1 (6 bases). This CDR3 is 11 amino acids long. The V end was cut by 6 bases, the J end by 8 bases, with 10 bases between. Germline V CDR1 and CDR2: LNHDA, SQIVND (reference sequence). CDR3 loop: CASSTTGGYTF. Here the CDR3 DNA reads TGTGCCAGTAGCACCACAGGGGGCTACACCTTC.

This chain joins TRBV19 and TRBJ1-2; tentative D call: TRBD1 (6 bases). The V gene lost 4 bases and the J gene lost 2 bases, with 11 bases spanning the gap. Germline V lookup: CDR1 LNHDA, CDR2 SQIVND (reference sequence). CDR3 length equals 14 residues. For the CDR3, the DNA is TGTGCCAGTAGTACCGCCGGGACAAACTATGGCTACACCTTC. Translating it yields CASSTAGTNYGYTF.

The chain is built from TRBV14 and TRBJ1-2; TRBD1 aligns across 10 bases. CDR1 is SGHDN, CDR2 FVKESK, per germline. Trimming took 5 bases from V and 4 from J; bases not matched to a gene: 7. This CDR3 has 15 residues. CDR3 nucleotides: TGTGCCAGCAGCGCATGGACAGGGGGAGGCTATGGCTACACCTTC. Residues: CASSAWTGGGYGYTF.

The chain has TRBV9 and TRBJ1-3, with TRBD1 as a possible D gene (5 bases). Germline CDR1 is SGDLS and CDR2 is YYNGEE. This CDR3 region has 14 residues. V lost 4 bases and J lost 4, with 12 bases in between. CDR3 sequence: CASSTSPGGNTIYF. CDR3 bases: TGTGCCAGCAGCACGTCCCCAGGGGGAAACACCATATATTTT.

CDR3 sequence: CASSGQSQETQYF. CDR3 coding DNA: TGCGCCAGCAGCGGACAGTCCCAAGAGACCCAGTACTTC. The rearrangement uses TRBV5-1 and TRBJ2-5; D perhaps matches TRBD1 (6 bases). The germline V gene has CDR1 SGHRS and CDR2 YFSETQ. The CDR3 is 13 amino acids. Trimming stripped 4 bases from V and 1 base from J, with 8 bases between. Supplemented by reference TRBV5-1 and TRBJ2-5, the full variable domain reads KAGVTQTPRYLIKTRGQQVTLSCSPISGHRSVSWYQQTPGQGLQFLFEYFSETQRNKGNFPGRFSGRQFSNSRSEMNVSTLELGDSALYLCASSGQSQETQYFGPGTRLLVL.

This clone was detected only a few times. The gene calls are TRBV5-1 and TRBJ1-1; 10 bases are a match to TRBD1. The trim removed 2 bases at V and 2 bases at J, leaving 3 bases unmatched. The CDR3 loop spans 15 amino acids. CDR1 and CDR2 from the germline V gene are SGHRS and YFSETQ. For the CDR3, the DNA is TGCGCCAGCAGCTTTGACAGGGGGCGAAACACTGAAGCTTTCTTT. Encoded protein: CASSFDRGRNTEAFF.

This chain uses TRBV21-1 with TRBJ2-7; the table names TRBD1, a call not compared with the DNA. TRBV21-1 is a pseudogene locus. The CDR3 has 15 residues. CDR3 sequence: CASSKVPGKPYEQYF. The CDR3 DNA is TGTGCCAGCAGCAAAGTGCCAGGGAAACCCTACGAGCAGTACTTC.

The chain uses TRBV29-1 and TRBJ2-7, with a weak D call TRBD2 (6 bases). The CDR3 is made up of 14 amino acids. Germline lookup yields CDR1 SQVTM and CDR2 ANQGSEA. Trimming removed 2 bases at V and 4 bases at J, with 15 bases between. CDR3 DNA sequence: TGCAGCGTTGAAACGGGAGTGTCCCCATACGAGCAGTACTTC. Its protein is CSVETGVSPYEQYF.

About this clone: The limits of the CDR3 on the DNA are not certain, so only TCRdb's listed CDR3 is given. The chain uses TRBV21-1 and TRBJ2-7; the DNA was not used to check the table's D call, TRBD1. TRBV21-1 is a known pseudogene. The CDR3 is 15 residues long, ends included. CDR3 region: CASSKVGQGADEQYF.

The V call is TRBV25-1, the J call TRBJ2-3, with 8 bases aligning to TRBD1. The germline V gene has CDR1 MGHDK and CDR2 SYGVNS. J lost 0 bases, V lost 4 bases, and 3 bases had no gene match. CDR3 length equals 15 residues. The CDR3 loop is CASSADRASTDTQYF. The CDR3 nucleotides are TGTGCCAGCAGTGCGGACAGGGCGAGCACAGATACGCAGTATTTT.

The sample holds one count of this clone. The V gene is TRBV9, the J gene TRBJ2-4; 11 bases fit TRBD1. From germline, CDR1 is SGDLS and CDR2 YYNGEE. Trimming removed 4 bases from V and 8 bases from J; junction bases left unmatched: 5. This CDR3 contains 14 residues. The CDR3 here is CASSPAGQGDIQYF. The CDR3 DNA is TGTGCCAGCAGCCCGGCGGGACAGGGGGACATTCAGTACTTC.

J is TRBJ2-3 and V is TRBV10-3; TRBD2 might be the D (5 bases). The CDR3 spans 13 residues. The germline CDR1 and CDR2 sequences are ENHRY and SYGVKD. The V and J ends lost 7 bases and 5 bases respectively, with 13 bases between them. This CDR3 reads CAINNGIQDTQYF. In DNA, the CDR3 is TGTGCCATCAATAACGGGATCCAAGATACGCAGTATTTT.

CDR3 in amino acids: CAISESGLAGGPDEQFF. As DNA, the CDR3 is TGTGCCATCAGTGAGTCGGGACTAGCGGGAGGGCCTGATGAGCAGTTCTTC. The chain uses TRBV10-3 and TRBJ2-1; 16 bases match TRBD2. Germline CDR1 ENHRY, CDR2 SYGVKD. The CDR3 has 17 residues. The V gene end was trimmed by 0 bases and the J gene end by 8 bases; junction bases not matched to a gene: 4.

The chain joins TRBV28 to TRBJ1-1; TRBD1 matches at 9 bases. Germline assignment: CDR1 MDHEN and CDR2 SYDVKM. V was pared by 7 bases and J by 1 base, with 7 bases of the junction left unmatched. The CDR3 has 15 residues. CDR3 DNA: TGTGCCAGCAAGTTCGCGGACAGGGGGAACACTGAAGCTTTCTTT. Amino acids: CASKFADRGNTEAFF.

The chain joins TRBV5-1 to TRBJ2-1, with 9 bases matching TRBD1. After removal of 0 bases from V and 6 bases from J, the junction contained 4 bases not matched to a gene. Per germline, CDR1 SGHRS and CDR2 YFSETQ. The CDR3 extends over 15 amino acids. The chain's CDR3 is CASSLGDREANEQFF. DNA of the CDR3: TGCGCCAGCAGCTTGGGGGACAGGGAGGCCAATGAGCAGTTCTTC.

This rearrangement joins TRBV4-1 to TRBJ2-1; TRBD1 matches at 10 bases. This CDR3 has 15 amino acids. Germline V gives CDR1 MGHRA, CDR2 YSYEKL. Trimming cost V 3 bases and J 2 bases; bases outside gene matches: 1. As DNA, the CDR3 is TGCGCCAGCAGCCAGGGGACAGGGGCCTACAATGAGCAGTTCTTC. Translating gives CASSQGTGAYNEQFF.

The rearrangement links TRBV20-1 to TRBJ1-1, with D unresolved. The germline V gene encodes CDR1 DFQATT and CDR2 SNEGSKA (reference sequence). V lost 1 base, J lost 9 bases, and 9 bases lay in between. The CDR3 has 11 amino acids. CDR3: CSARVQLQAFF. The CDR3 bases are TGCAGTGCTAGAGTCCAACTACAAGCTTTCTTT.

The chain employs TRBV28 and TRBJ2-1; 9 bases line up with TRBD1. J was trimmed by 6 bases and V by 6 bases; bases with no gene match: 6. CDR1 MDHEN and CDR2 SYDVKM come from the germline V gene. The CDR3 is 14 residues long. CDR3 region: CASRGQGTFNEQFF. DNA of the CDR3: TGTGCCAGCAGGGGACAGGGAACTTTCAATGAGCAGTTCTTC.

J is TRBJ2-5 and V is TRBV10-3; D gene uncertain. The end of the DNA aligns better with TRBJ2-7, so the J call may be wrong. In germline, CDR1 is ENHRY, CDR2 SYGVKD. The CDR3 totals 11 residues. This CDR3 reads CAISAEYEQYF. Written as DNA, the CDR3 is TGTGCCATCAGCGCCGAGTACGAGCAGTACTTC.

This chain connects TRBV19 to TRBJ1-5; the match to TRBD1 covers 7 bases. The CDR3 contains 14 residues. CDR1 and CDR2 from the germline V gene are LNHDA and SQIVND (reference sequence). V lost 1 base, J lost 9 bases, and 6 bases stayed unmatched. The CDR3, as DNA: TGTGCCAGTAGTATAGTTCGACAGGGAAGGCCCCAGCATTTT. This codes for CASSIVRQGRPQHF.

Concerning this clone: The same CDR3 also results from other DNA sequences found in this sample. The CDR3 sequence: CATSRDPTGQETQYF. Here the CDR3 DNA reads TGTGCCACCAGCAGAGATCCGACAGGGCAAGAGACCCAGTACTTC. J is TRBJ2-5 and V is TRBV15, with TRBD1 matching 7 bases. The CDR3 covers 15 residues. V dropped 0 bases and J dropped 2; count of bases not matched to a gene: 3. Germline CDR1 is LNHNV and CDR2 is YYDKDF (reference sequence).

The chain recombines TRBV7-2 with TRBJ1-2; 12 bases align to TRBD1. Trimming took 3 bases from V and 3 from J; bases not matched to a gene: 8. Germline CDR1 is SGHTA and CDR2 is FQGNSA. This CDR3 is built from 17 residues. CDR3 sequence reads: CASSFTGTGGFHYGYTF. CDR3 in DNA: TGTGCCAGCAGCTTCACCGGGACAGGGGGCTTTCACTATGGCTACACCTTC.

The chain couples TRBV7-2 to TRBJ1-5; D ambiguous. Germline V gene sequence: CDR1 SGHTA, CDR2 FQGNSA. The V and J ends lost 3 bases and 7 bases respectively, with 7 bases between them. There are 12 residues in the CDR3. In DNA, the CDR3 is TGTGCCAGCAGCTTTTCGGGACAGCCCCAGCATTTT. It specifies CASSFSGQPQHF.

This clone was detected once. CDR3 nucleotides: TGCGCCAGCAGTGAGTCGGCTAGCGGGGGGTACAATGAGCAGTTCTTC. Translation: CASSESASGGYNEQFF. The chain links TRBV10-1 to TRBJ2-1; 11 bases align to TRBD2. V trimming: 0 bases; J trimming: 4 bases; junction bases outside the gene matches: 2. Germline V gene data show CDR1 as WNHNN and CDR2 as SYGVQD (reference sequence). The CDR3 runs to 16 residues.

This rearrangement joins TRBV5-1 to TRBJ2-7, with 11 positions matching TRBD2. Germline V CDR1 and CDR2: SGHRS, YFSETQ. There are 15 residues in the CDR3. V dropped 2 bases and J dropped 4; count of bases not matched to a gene: 5. Here the CDR3 reads CASSFQGTSGYEQYF. As DNA, the CDR3 is TGCGCCAGCAGCTTTCAGGGGACTAGCGGTTACGAGCAGTACTTC.

The V and J genes are TRBV28 and TRBJ2-7; 9 bases map to TRBD2. Germline CDR1 is MDHEN and CDR2 is SYDVKM. There are 15 residues in the CDR3. J was trimmed by 5 bases and V by 5 bases; bases with no gene match: 10. CDR3 protein: CASSPPSGAPNEQYF. CDR3 bases: TGTGCCAGCAGTCCCCCTAGCGGGGCCCCCAACGAGCAGTACTTC. The full variable domain, with the rest looked up from reference TRBV28 and TRBJ2-7, is DVKVTQSSRYLVKRTGEKVFLECVQDMDHENMFWYRQDPGLGLRLIYFSYDVKMKEKGDIPEGYSVSREKKERFSLILESASTNQTSMYLCASSPPSGAPNEQYFGPGTRLTVT.

The CDR3 region has the DNA TGTGCCAGCAGCCCCAGGACAGGGGGCTTGAACACTGAAGCTTTCTTT. Its translation: CASSPRTGGLNTEAFF. This rearrangement joins TRBV7-9 to TRBJ1-1, with 11 bases identical to TRBD1. The CDR3 is made up of 16 amino acids. Looked up from germline, CDR1 is SEHNR and CDR2 is FQNEAQ (reference sequence). The V and J ends lost 5 bases and 0 bases, in that order; junction bases with no gene match: 5.

Written as DNA, the CDR3 is TGTGCCAGCAGCTTACCTCCGAGGAGGAATGAGCAGTTCTTC. It yields the protein CASSLPPRRNEQFF. The V gene is TRBV5-4, the J gene TRBJ2-1; a possible D gene is TRBD2 (5 bases). From germline, CDR1 is SGHNT and CDR2 YYREEE (reference sequence). The CDR3 totals 14 residues. V was clipped by 2 bases and J by 7 bases, with 13 bases between them.

The chain combines TRBV4-2 with TRBJ2-1, with 11 bases identical to TRBD2. Germline V gene lookup returns CDR1 LGHNA and CDR2 YNFKEQ. The CDR3 is 15 amino acids. V lost 4 bases to trimming and J lost 7 bases; unmatched junction nucleotides: 6. CDR3 sequence (DNA): TGTGCCAGCAGCCCCCCGGGACTAGCGGAAAATGAGCAGTTCTTC. Its translation: CASSPPGLAENEQFF.

The chain carries TRBV30 and TRBJ1-5; unclear D gene. This CDR3 contains 13 residues. The germline V gene encodes CDR1 GTSNPN and CDR2 SVGIG (reference sequence). Trimming stripped 4 bases from V and 6 bases from J, with 13 bases between. The CDR3 nucleotides are TGTGCCTGGAATCCCCGGGAACCTCAGCCCCAGCATTTT. It translates to CAWNPREPQPQHF.

The chain recombines TRBV7-9 with TRBJ2-1; D perhaps matches TRBD2 (6 bases). Germline V gene sequence: CDR1 SEHNR, CDR2 FQNEAQ (reference sequence). V was clipped by 1 base and J by 9 bases, with 16 bases between them. This CDR3 has 15 amino acids. The DNA for the CDR3 is TGTGCCAGCAGCTTAGAGAGACGACTAGTCGGTGAGCAGTTCTTC. Translating it yields CASSLERRLVGEQFF.